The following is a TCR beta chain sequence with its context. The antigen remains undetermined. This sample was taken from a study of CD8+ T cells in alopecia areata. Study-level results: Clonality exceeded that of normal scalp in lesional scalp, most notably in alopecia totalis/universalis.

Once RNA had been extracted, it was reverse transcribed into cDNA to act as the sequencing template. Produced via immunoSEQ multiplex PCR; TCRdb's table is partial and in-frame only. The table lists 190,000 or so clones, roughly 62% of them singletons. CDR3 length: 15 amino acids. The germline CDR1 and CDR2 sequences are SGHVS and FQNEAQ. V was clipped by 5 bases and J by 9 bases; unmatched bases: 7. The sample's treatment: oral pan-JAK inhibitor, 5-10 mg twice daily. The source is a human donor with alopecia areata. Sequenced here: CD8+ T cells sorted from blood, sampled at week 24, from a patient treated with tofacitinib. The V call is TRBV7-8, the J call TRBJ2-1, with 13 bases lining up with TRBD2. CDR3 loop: CASSPLTSGGPEQFF. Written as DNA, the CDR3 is TGTGCCAGCAGCCCCCTGACTAGCGGGGGGCCTGAGCAGTTCTTC.